The TCR beta chain under discussion was sequenced for a study of T cells after yellow fever vaccination. Across the study: The authors prepared low-cell-number fractions using SMART-Seq v4 Ultra Low Input.

TCRdb used MiXCR to reprocess the 5' RACE reads, holding one entry per CDR3 protein. The sample has 360,000 or so distinct CDR3 sequences; around 10% are singletons. General study findings and limits: Although the secondary response was weaker, it peaked faster, at day 5 versus 15. Contaminants from the bulk population, in the form of abundant clonotypes, could be found in FACS-sorted repertoires. The booster response re-showed most primary clones: 95% to 96% CD4, approximately 90% CD8.

This CDR3 has 14 residues. The V gene's germline CDR1 is SSHAT and CDR2 FNYEAQ (reference sequence). This clonotype occurred many times. Antigen: not known. One end of the junction fails to match germline, which may point to a read error. Here the sequenced sample was PBMCs, taken on the day of the first yellow fever vaccination. The chain carries TRBV7-7 and TRBJ2-2; no firm D call. The clonotype originates from a man aged 18 to 35 who received the YFV17D yellow fever vaccine. For the CDR3, the DNA is TGTGCTAGCAGGACGAGAGGAAACACCGGGGAGCTGTTTTTT. It yields the protein CASRTRGNTGELFF.